This TCR beta chain was recorded in a study of blood T cells in healthy people across ages. PCR was performed a second time for roughly 6 to 12 cycles using a sample-barcoded 5' primer and a J-beta primer mix. A template-switch adaptor with 12 random nucleotides tagged each cDNA molecule. In TCRdb, the 5' RACE reads were re-called with MiXCR into one record per CDR3 protein. Of some 750,000 distinct CDR3 sequences listed, roughly 20% are singletons. Per sample, no less than 5.5 micrograms of total RNA were extracted. The CDR3 runs to 12 residues. Germline CDR1 is SGHNT and CDR2 is YENEEA. V was clipped by 5 bases and J by 8 bases, with 9 bases between them.

The clonotype comes from a man between 65 and 85 years old in good health. What was sequenced was blood. The V gene is TRBV11-3, the J gene TRBJ1-4, with D unclear. CDR3 sequence: CASSRTSEKLFF. CDR3 coding DNA: TGTGCCAGCAGCAGAACAAGCGAAAAACTGTTTTTT.